This T cell receptor beta chain was sequenced for a study of OX40 agonist ivuxolimab in advanced cancers. This clone was observed once. Measured with immunoSEQ multiplex PCR; TCRdb has only the in-frame clones, and not every one. The data hold about 69,000 clones, with approximately 93% observed a single time. Trimming shortened V by 6 bases and J by 3 bases, and 12 bases separated the two germline ends. Germline values: CDR1 SQVTM, CDR2 ANQGSEA. The CDR3 covers 12 residues. The sequencing used CD4+ or CD8+ T cells sorted from blood, collected in a trial of the OX40 agonist ivuxolimab. V usage is TRBV29-1 and J usage is TRBJ2-7; tentative D call: TRBD1 (6 bases). This TCR was recovered from an adult with an advanced solid tumor such as melanoma, head and neck, liver or kidney cancer. The CDR3 reads CSVTGHHYEQYF. The CDR3 nucleotides are TGCAGCGTAACGGGACACCACTACGAGCAGTACTTC.